The clone carrying this T cell receptor beta chain was counted at least ten times. Germline V lookup: CDR1 LNHNV, CDR2 YYDKDF (reference sequence). The CDR3 extends over 14 amino acids. Trimming left V 0 bases short and J 8 bases short, with 11 bases between. This sample stems from a study of regulatory T cells in long-lasting Graves disease. TCR beta libraries were built with iRepertoire HTBI primers and Arm-PCR of CDR3 regions. One entry per CDR3 protein results from TCRdb running MiXCR on the multiplex PCR reads. Here the sample spans more than 450,000 distinct CDR3 sequences, 15% to 20% being singletons. Described time point: newly diagnosed GD, antithyroid drugs for less than 3 months. Generation of the TCR library employed RNA extracted from PBMCs. These records were also assigned to another study, of T cells in Graves' hyperthyroidism and ophthalmopathy. That report adds: These patients, aged 18 to 65, had recently diagnosed hyperthyroidism lasting under 2 months.

J is TRBJ2-1 and V is TRBV15; the D is unclear. The TCR was taken from a man aged 35-49 years with Graves disease. Material: peripheral blood mononuclear cells (PBMCs), obtained at new diagnosis, from a patient treated with antithyroid drugs. The CDR3 loop reads CATSRDRAVHEQFF. CDR3 sequence (DNA): TGTGCCACCAGCAGAGATAGGGCGGTGCATGAGCAGTTCTTC.